These 19 T cell receptor beta chains came from one sample sequenced in a study of cytomegalovirus exposure and HLA in healthy donors (dated by TCRdb to 2017 to 2019). Library generation was performed with the immunoSEQ multiplex PCR assay. In TCRdb, the immuneACCESS table is reduced to in-frame sequences with V and J assigned. These tables do not hold every clone; where another copy was compared, an unresolved V gene accounts for under half, and the others remain unexplained. For this sample the table gives 55,000 to 75,000 clones, of which about 94% were detected only once. The ten most abundant clones make up 4% to 5.5% of the sample. Sequencing used PBMCs. The receptors stem from a man between 18 and 29 years old in good health and CMV-seropositive.

This clone was observed a few times. Compared with germline, one end of the junction differs, possibly owing to a read error. This rearrangement joins TRBV28 to TRBJ1-5, with a weak D call TRBD1 (6 bases). The CDR3 is 14 amino acids. Germline V gives CDR1 MDHEN, CDR2 SYDVKM. The CDR3 coding sequence is TGTGCCAGCAGTCCCGGACAGCCAAATCTGCCCCAGCATTTT. Encoded protein: CASSPGQPNLPQHF.

The chain links TRBV7-9 to TRBJ2-1; possibly TRBD2 for D (6 bases). The V and J ends lost 1 base and 9 bases respectively, with 7 bases between them. Germline CDR1 SEHNR, CDR2 FQNEAQ (reference sequence). CDR3 length: 12 amino acids. DNA for the CDR3: TGTGCCAGCAGCTTAGTCGGGGGTGAGCAGTTCTTC. Translation: CASSLVGGEQFF.

The chain employs TRBV6-5 and TRBJ1-6; TRBD1 matches 7 bases. Germline assignment: CDR1 MNHEY and CDR2 SVGAGI. This CDR3 region has 15 residues. Trimming at V came to 8 bases and at J to 5 bases, leaving 9 bases not matched to a gene. The CDR3 region has the DNA TGTGCCAGCGCCAGGGGGAATTGGGATAATTCACCCCTCCACTTT. Its protein product is CASARGNWDNSPLHF.

The chain carries TRBV4-3 and TRBJ1-4, with 7 positions matching TRBD1. Looked up from germline, CDR1 is LGHNA and CDR2 is YSLEER. Trimming cost V 0 bases and J 3 bases; bases outside gene matches: 10. This CDR3 comprises 18 residues. CDR3 amino acids: CASSQEGARGSSNEKLFF. The CDR3 region has the DNA TGCGCCAGCAGCCAAGAAGGGGCCAGGGGGAGTTCTAATGAAAAACTGTTTTTT.

The rearrangement links TRBV5-4 to TRBJ2-5, with TRBD2 matching 11 bases. CDR1 and CDR2 (germline): SGHNT, YYREEE (reference sequence). CDR3 length equals 15 residues. V shed 4 bases, J shed 5 bases, and the junction held 7 bases outside the gene matches. For the CDR3, the DNA is TGTGCCAGCAGCGAGACTAGCGGGAAGCGGGAGACCCAGTACTTC. Translated, it gives CASSETSGKRETQYF. Filled out from reference TRBV5-4 and TRBJ2-5, the complete variable domain reads ETGVTQSPTHLIKTRGQQVTLRCSSQSGHNTVSWYQQALGQGPQFIFQYYREEENGRGNFPPRFSGLQFPNYSSELNVNALELDDSALYLCASSETSGKRETQYFGPGTRLLVL.

The V and J genes are TRBV5-1 and TRBJ2-3, with TRBD1 identical over 7 bases. Germline lookup yields CDR1 SGHRS and CDR2 YFSETQ. J was trimmed by 4 bases and V by 5 bases; bases with no gene match: 7. CDR3 length: 14 amino acids. DNA of the CDR3: TGCGCCAGCAGTGAACAGGGGAAATCAGATACGCAGTATTTT. Its protein is CASSEQGKSDTQYF.

The chain recombines TRBV6-1 with TRBJ1-4, with TRBD1 matching over 9 bases. V lost 1 base, J lost 6 bases, and 0 bases stayed unmatched. Germline V gene lookup returns CDR1 MNHNS and CDR2 SASEGT. CDR3 length equals 14 residues. The CDR3 spells CASSEGTGDEKLFF. DNA for the CDR3: TGTGCCAGCAGTGAAGGGACAGGGGATGAAAAACTGTTTTTT.

This clone was recorded once. The V gene is TRBV5-5, the J gene TRBJ1-5; no firm D call. Germline CDR1 and CDR2: SGHKS and YYEKEE (reference sequence). V lost 0 bases and J lost 1, with 8 bases in between. This CDR3 contains 15 residues. CDR3 DNA: TGTGCCAGCAGCTTGGTTGCGGTGAGCAATCAGCCCCAGCATTTT. Amino acids: CASSLVAVSNQPQHF.

The chain is built from TRBV11-3 and TRBJ2-7, with D possibly matching TRBD2 (5 bases). The CDR3 has 15 residues. Deletions cut 4 bases from V and 3 bases from J, with 16 bases between. Germline values: CDR1 SGHNT, CDR2 YENEEA. The CDR3 loop reads CASSSHGGPIYEQYF. CDR3 nucleotides: TGTGCCAGCAGCTCACACGGCGGGCCAATCTACGAGCAGTACTTC.

The V and J genes are TRBV15 and TRBJ1-3; D remains ambiguous. Trimming cost V 4 bases and J 4 bases, with 14 bases left between them. Per germline, CDR1 LNHNV and CDR2 YYDKDF (reference sequence). The CDR3 is 15 residues long. DNA of the CDR3: TGTGCCACCAGCAATGGGCAAAAAGCCGGAAACACCATATATTTT. Translated: CATSNGQKAGNTIYF.

The chain links TRBV4-2 to TRBJ2-5; tentatively, D is TRBD2 (7 bases). This CDR3 spans 15 amino acids. Germline assignment: CDR1 LGHNA and CDR2 YNFKEQ. V was cut by 4 bases and J by 5 bases, with 17 bases left in between. CDR3: CASSRQGGVGETQYF. CDR3 sequence (DNA): TGTGCCAGCAGCCGCCAAGGGGGGGTTGGGGAGACCCAGTACTTC.

V and J are TRBV6-1 and TRBJ1-6, with D unclear. CDR3 length: 18 residues. Trimming left V 4 bases short and J 5 bases short, with 21 bases between. Looked up from germline, CDR1 is MNHNS and CDR2 is SASEGT. DNA of the CDR3: TGTGCCAGCAGTGCCTACAGCATGGCCTATTCGGATAATTCACCCCTCCACTTT. Its protein is CASSAYSMAYSDNSPLHF.

This chain uses TRBV19 with TRBJ2-1, with 8 bases identical to TRBD1. The CDR3 consists of 14 residues. J lost 8 bases, V lost 9 bases, and 12 bases had no gene match. The germline CDR1 and CDR2 sequences are LNHDA and SQIVND (reference sequence). The chain's CDR3 is CASWDRFRIDEQFF. DNA for the CDR3: TGTGCCAGCTGGGACAGGTTTAGGATCGATGAGCAGTTCTTC.

The rearrangement uses TRBV30 and TRBJ2-7; TRBD2 is a possible D gene (5 bases). Trimming removed 3 bases from V and 4 bases from J, with 10 bases in between. CDR1 is GTSNPN, CDR2 SVGIG, per germline (reference sequence). This CDR3 comprises 12 residues. The CDR3 loop reads CAWSSRGYEQYF. The CDR3 DNA reads TGTGCCTGGAGCTCACGGGGATACGAGCAGTACTTC.

The V gene is TRBV18, the J gene TRBJ2-1; TRBD2 aligns across 14 bases. The germline gives CDR1 KGHSH, CDR2 LQKENI. The CDR3 loop spans 16 amino acids. Trimming at V came to 3 bases and at J to 7 bases, leaving 5 bases not matched to a gene. CDR3 in amino acids: CASSPGTSGSENEQFF. DNA of the CDR3: TGTGCCAGCTCACCCGGGACTAGCGGGAGTGAGAATGAGCAGTTCTTC.

The V call is TRBV18, the J call TRBJ2-2, with D hard to call. CDR3 length: 15 residues. The V and J ends lost 3 bases and 1 base respectively, with 9 bases between them. Germline V CDR1 and CDR2: KGHSH, LQKENI. The CDR3 DNA reads TGTGCCAGCTCACCTTTCGAGAAGAACACCGGGGAGCTGTTTTTT. Amino acid sequence: CASSPFEKNTGELFF.

This chain uses TRBV19 with TRBJ2-5; 7 positions match TRBD2. CDR1 is LNHDA and CDR2 is SQIVND in the germline V gene (reference sequence). Germline trimming cut 3 bases from V and 2 bases from J; bases unmatched to any gene: 6. CDR3 length: 15 residues. This CDR3 reads CASSIGTIPQETQYF. CDR3 coding DNA: TGTGCCAGTAGTATCGGGACTATTCCACAAGAGACCCAGTACTTC.

For the CDR3, the DNA is TGTGCCAGTAGAGCGGCCCGGGATAGCAATCAGCCCCAGCATTTT. Its protein product is CASRAARDSNQPQHF. This chain links TRBV19 with TRBJ1-5, with D hard to call. Germline V gene lookup returns CDR1 LNHDA and CDR2 SQIVND (reference sequence). Trimming pared 6 bases from V and 0 bases from J, leaving 12 bases between. The CDR3 runs to 15 residues.

J is TRBJ2-2 and V is TRBV28, with 12 bases that match TRBD1. This CDR3 has 19 residues. The V gene's germline CDR1 is MDHEN and CDR2 SYDVKM. After removal of 6 bases from V and 4 bases from J, the junction contained 15 bases not matched to a gene. CDR3 amino acids: CASSGVPGQGAVGTGELFF. The CDR3, as DNA: TGTGCCAGCAGCGGAGTCCCGGGACAGGGGGCGGTTGGCACCGGGGAGCTGTTTTTT.